This T cell receptor (beta chain) was profiled in a study of shared clonotypes between healthy human individuals. Study-wide points: Unshared clonotypes carried lower generation probabilities than those common to all four donors.

Worth noting for this clone: Antigen specificity is unknown.

Germline loops: CDR1 SEHNR, CDR2 FQNEAQ (reference sequence). The CDR3 has 12 amino acids. V was shortened by 6 bases and J by 3 bases, with 9 bases between the two germline ends. Assay: immunoSEQ multiplex PCR; the TCRdb copy retains only in-frame clones and omits some. Found here are approximately 320,000 clones, more than 75% of them singletons; the top ten hold around 15%. The rearrangement joins TRBV7-9 to TRBJ2-7; D is ambiguous. The specimen was memory CD8+ T cells sorted from blood. The subset denotes: CD45RO+ cells pooled with CCR7-negative TemRA cells. The source of this sequence is a man younger than 30 in good health. CDR3 sequence reads: CASSLKNYEQYF. The DNA for the CDR3 is TGTGCCAGCAGTCTTAAGAACTACGAGCAGTACTTC.